The 20 T cell receptor beta chains given below trace back to one sample, sequenced in a study of cytomegalovirus exposure and HLA in healthy donors. With 60 Vbeta and 13 Jbeta primers, the PCR was carried out. Here immunoSEQ multiplex PCR was the method, and the copy in TCRdb shows in-frame clones only, minus some. The data contain more than 85,000 clones, 80% of them singletons. Input material: PBMCs. The receptors come from an older woman in good health and CMV-seropositive.

The V gene is TRBV10-3, the J gene TRBJ1-4, with 7 bases lining up with TRBD1. The CDR3 covers 13 residues. CDR1 is ENHRY, CDR2 SYGVKD, per germline. V was clipped by 10 bases and J by 8 bases; unmatched bases: 10. CDR3 sequence (DNA): TGTGCCACAACACAGGGGCTGAACGAAAAACTGTTTTTT. It encodes CATTQGLNEKLFF.

V gene TRBV11-2 combines with J gene TRBJ2-3, with TRBD1 matching over 11 bases. This CDR3 comprises 17 residues. Germline CDR1 is SGHAT and CDR2 is FQNNGV. V was pared by 4 bases and J by 5 bases, with 11 bases of the junction left unmatched. The CDR3: CASSSIRDRGVGDTQYF. DNA of the CDR3: TGTGCCAGCAGCTCAATCCGGGACAGGGGGGTTGGAGATACGCAGTATTTT.

This chain uses TRBV6-4 with TRBJ2-7, with TRBD2 identical over 8 bases. The V gene end was trimmed by 9 bases and the J gene end by 1 base; junction bases not matched to a gene: 14. CDR3 length: 16 residues. Looked up from germline, CDR1 is MRHNA and CDR2 is SNTAGT. CDR3 nucleotide sequence: TGTGCCAGGCTACTAGCGGAAAGCCAAAATTCCTACGAGCAGTACTTC. Encoded protein: CARLLAESQNSYEQYF.

Here the CDR3 reads CASSWAGSYGYTF. Written as DNA, the CDR3 is TGTGCCAGTAGTTGGGCAGGCAGCTATGGCTACACCTTC. The chain is built from TRBV19 and TRBJ1-2, with D unclear. The CDR3 totals 13 residues. From germline, CDR1 is LNHDA and CDR2 SQIVND (reference sequence). Trimming took off 5 bases at V and 4 bases at J, with 11 bases between the two ends.

The chain links TRBV19 to TRBJ1-5; D uncertain. Trimming cost V 1 base and J 7 bases, with 11 bases left between them. Germline V gene sequence: CDR1 LNHDA, CDR2 SQIVND (reference sequence). There are 14 residues in the CDR3. CDR3 region: CASSIAWTRQPQHF. The DNA of the CDR3 is TGTGCCAGTAGTATAGCATGGACTCGCCAGCCCCAGCATTTT.

J is TRBJ1-2 and V is TRBV9, with D perhaps matching TRBD1 (5 bases). This CDR3 has 13 residues. The V end lost 0 bases, the J end lost 7 bases, and 10 bases lay between the germline ends. The germline gives CDR1 SGDLS, CDR2 YYNGEE. The CDR3 region has the DNA TGTGCCAGCAGCGTAGATGTGGGGGGTGGCTACACCTTC. Translating gives CASSVDVGGGYTF.

This rearrangement joins TRBV5-3 to TRBJ1-5, with TRBD1 matching 9 bases. TRBV5-3 is identified as an open reading frame with a role that is uncertain. This CDR3 spans 17 amino acids. V lost 0 bases to trimming and J lost 4 bases; unmatched junction nucleotides: 8. The CDR3 sequence is CARSLAWDRVGNQPQHF. CDR3 nucleotide sequence: TGTGCCAGAAGCTTGGCCTGGGACAGGGTGGGAAATCAGCCCCAGCATTTT.

The chain couples TRBV2 to TRBJ2-7; 9 nucleotides line up with TRBD1. Losses at the gene ends were 6 bases for V and 0 bases for J; bases not matched to a gene: 6. CDR3 length equals 15 residues. Germline lookup yields CDR1 SNHLY and CDR2 FYNNEI. The CDR3 DNA follows: TGTGCCAGCAGAACGGGACAGGGACTCTCCTACGAGCAGTACTTC. Translated: CASRTGQGLSYEQYF.

The rearrangement joins TRBV4-2 to TRBJ2-3; no clear D gene. Germline V CDR1 and CDR2: LGHNA, YNFKEQ. The CDR3 spans 16 residues. V was trimmed by 1 base and J by 4 bases, leaving 15 bases between them. In DNA form, the CDR3 reads TGTGCCAGCAGCCAAGTGTCCCCTAAGTTCGCAGATACGCAGTATTTT. Residues: CASSQVSPKFADTQYF.

In this sample, this clone turned up once. The genes are TRBV7-9 and TRBJ2-1; D is uncertain. V gave up 5 bases and J gave up 2 bases, with 16 bases separating them. The CDR3 is made up of 16 amino acids. CDR1 is SEHNR and CDR2 is FQNEAQ in the germline V gene (reference sequence). The CDR3 here is CASSVGPGSAYNEQFF. In nucleotides, the CDR3 is TGTGCCAGCAGCGTAGGTCCAGGATCAGCCTACAATGAGCAGTTCTTC.

This clone is a singleton in its sample. The chain links TRBV11-1 to TRBJ2-3; maybe TRBD1 (6 bases). The germline V and J ends were trimmed by 1 base and 5 bases, with 13 bases remaining between them. Germline V gene lookup returns CDR1 SGHAT and CDR2 FQDESV (reference sequence). The CDR3 is made up of 15 amino acids. The CDR3 DNA reads TGTGCCAGCAGCTTAGTTGTAGGGGGTAAAGATACGCAGTATTTT. Protein: CASSLVVGGKDTQYF.

This clone was seen more than once but under ten times. In DNA, the CDR3 is TGTGCCAGCAGCCAATTAAGGCTAGCGGAGAACACCGGGGAGCTGTTTTTT. This translates into CASSQLRLAENTGELFF. The chain combines TRBV16 with TRBJ2-2; 7 bases fit TRBD2. CDR3 length equals 17 residues. The ends lost 1 base at V and 1 base at J; junction bases unmatched: 6. Germline-derived CDR1 and CDR2 are KGHSY and FQNENV.

The chain links TRBV11-2 to TRBJ1-3, with D perhaps TRBD1 (6 bases). This CDR3 has 15 residues. Germline lookup yields CDR1 SGHAT and CDR2 FQNNGV. The germline V and J ends were trimmed by 5 bases and 4 bases, with 15 bases remaining between them. CDR3 amino acids: CASSPQQGAGNTIYF. The CDR3 nucleotides read TGTGCCAGCAGCCCCCAACAGGGAGCCGGAAACACCATATATTTT.

The chain has TRBV19 and TRBJ1-1, with D tentatively TRBD1 (6 bases). This CDR3 region has 12 residues. CDR1 is LNHDA, CDR2 SQIVND, per germline (reference sequence). The V end was cut by 7 bases, the J end by 5 bases, with 11 bases between. CDR3 residues: CASIKGGTEAFF. In DNA form, the CDR3 reads TGTGCCAGTATCAAGGGGGGGACTGAAGCTTTCTTT. Combining the CDR3 with reference TRBV19 and TRBJ1-1 gives the whole variable domain DGGITQSPKYLFRKEGQNVTLSCEQNLNHDAMYWYRQDPGQGLRLIYYSQIVNDFQKGDIAEGYSVSREKKESFPLTVTSAQKNPTAFYLCASIKGGTEAFFGQGTRLTVV.

This clone was seen a few times. The genes are TRBV29-1 and TRBJ1-1; tentatively, D is TRBD1 (5 bases). CDR3 length: 11 amino acids. CDR1 and CDR2 from the germline V gene are SQVTM and ANQGSEA. V was trimmed by 6 bases and J by 1 base, leaving 6 bases between them. The DNA for the CDR3 is TGCAGCGTGACAGAGAACACTGAAGCTTTCTTT. Its protein product is CSVTENTEAFF.

This clone came up a few times. The genes are TRBV7-6 and TRBJ2-1; D gene uncertain. V gave up 2 bases and J gave up 4 bases, with 15 bases separating them. Germline CDR1 SGHVS, CDR2 FNYEAQ. The CDR3 contains 16 residues. The CDR3: CASSLQTTTAYNEQFF. CDR3 sequence (DNA): TGTGCCAGCAGCTTACAGACCACCACAGCATACAATGAGCAGTTCTTC. Full variable domain (rest looked up from reference TRBV7-6 and TRBJ2-1): GAGVSQSPRYKVTKRGQDVALRCDPISGHVSLYWYRQALGQGPEFLTYFNYEAQQDKSGLPNDRFSAERPEGSISTLTIQRTEQRDSAMYRCASSLQTTTAYNEQFFGPGTRLTVL.

The rearrangement links TRBV6-5 to TRBJ2-4, with a tentative D call TRBD2 (6 bases). Germline values: CDR1 MNHEY, CDR2 SVGAGI. The CDR3 covers 16 residues. The V end lost 4 bases, the J end lost 1 base, and 14 bases lay between the germline ends. CDR3 coding DNA: TGTGCCAGCAGTTCACCGGGACTTAGGGCCAAAAACATTCAGTACTTC. Protein sequence: CASSSPGLRAKNIQYF.

V gene TRBV19 combines with J gene TRBJ1-1; D possibly corresponds to TRBD1 (5 bases). Germline V CDR1 and CDR2: LNHDA, SQIVND (reference sequence). The CDR3 extends over 14 amino acids. Between the trimmed V and J ends, which lost 3 bases and 7 bases, there was a span of 15 bases. The CDR3 sequence: CASSIGGAQLEAFF. The CDR3 DNA reads as TGTGCCAGTAGTATCGGCGGGGCCCAACTTGAAGCTTTCTTT.

CDR3 in amino acids: CASSFEANQPQHF. The CDR3 DNA reads TGCGCCAGCAGCTTTGAGGCGAATCAGCCCCAGCATTTT. The chain has TRBV5-1 and TRBJ1-5; D unresolved. CDR1 is SGHRS, CDR2 YFSETQ, per germline. Trimming stripped 2 bases from V and 4 bases from J, with 7 bases between. There are 13 residues in the CDR3.

The chain employs TRBV9 and TRBJ2-2; 10 nucleotides agree with TRBD2. Germline V gene data show CDR1 as SGDLS and CDR2 as YYNGEE. V shed 2 bases and J 2 bases; nucleotides not matched to a gene: 6. The CDR3 is 17 amino acids. CDR3 in amino acids: CASSVASGRANTGELFF. CDR3 bases: TGTGCCAGCAGCGTGGCTAGCGGGAGAGCCAACACCGGGGAGCTGTTTTTT.